Described below is a single T cell receptor (beta chain) sequence and its context. Antigen: not known. The data are from a study of T cells in Graves' hyperthyroidism and ophthalmopathy. Between the trimmed V and J ends, which lost 6 bases and 2 bases, there was a span of 10 bases. Per the germline V gene, CDR1 is MNHEY and CDR2 is SVGAGI. The CDR3 contains 13 residues. Amplified TCR beta CDR3 regions derived from RNA transcripts. In the first-round RT-PCR of the TCR CDR3, the HTBI primer set was used. MiXCR, run by TCRdb on the multiplex PCR reads, gives a single entry per CDR3 protein. The table lists 380,000 or so distinct CDR3 sequences, approximately 13% of them singletons. Findings and caveats of the study: By a 13 V-J model, ophthalmopathy was set apart from stable hyperthyroidism.

The clonotype comes from a man aged 25-40 years with Graves' hyperthyroidism that later progressed to Graves' ophthalmopathy. The chain uses TRBV6-5 and TRBJ1-2; no firm D call. Sequences were obtained from blood. The CDR3 DNA follows: TGTGCCAGCAGACTGGACTTAAACTATGGCTACACCTTC. Protein sequence: CASRLDLNYGYTF.